These 27 T cell receptor beta chains were all obtained from the same sample, sequenced in a study of control samples from healthy donors and cancer patients. The assay was immunoSEQ multiplex PCR, and TCRdb's table has in-frame clones only and misses some. Of 150,000 to 200,000 clones listed, over 80% are singletons. Sequenced sample: blood. Every receptor here comes from a man aged 18 to 30 in good health.

V is TRBV30 and J is TRBJ2-5; D unclear. The CDR3 spans 14 residues. V was trimmed by 0 bases and J by 7 bases, leaving 15 bases between them. Germline V gene lookup returns CDR1 GTSNPN and CDR2 SVGIG (reference sequence). The CDR3 nucleotides read TGTGCCTGGAGTGTACAAGTAGAGTTCGGGACCCAGTACTTC. This gives the protein CAWSVQVEFGTQYF. The full variable domain, rest sourced from reference TRBV30 and TRBJ2-5, is SQTIHQWPATLVQPVGSPLSLECTVEGTSNPNLYWYRQAAGRGLQLLFYSVGIGQISSEVPQNLSASRPQDRQFILSSKKLLLSDSGFYLCAWSVQVEFGTQYFGPGTRLLVL.

As regards this clone: The same CDR3 can be traced to other DNA sequences in this sample. The chain combines TRBV11-3 with TRBJ2-1; D possibly corresponds to TRBD2 (6 bases). Per germline, CDR1 SGHNT and CDR2 YENEEA. V lost 1 base to trimming and J lost 1 base, with 8 bases between them. CDR3 size: 15 residues. CDR3 DNA: TGTGCCAGCAGCTTAGGCGGGACTTCCTACAATGAGCAGTTCTTC. As protein: CASSLGGTSYNEQFF. Complete variable domain (other parts from reference TRBV11-3 and TRBJ2-1): EAGVVQSPRYKIIEKKQPVAFWCNPISGHNTLYWYLQNLGQGPELLIRYENEEAVDDSQLPKDRFSAERLKGVDSTLKIQPAELGDSAVYLCASSLGGTSYNEQFFGPGTRLTVL.

The rearrangement joins TRBV4-1 to TRBJ2-5; D is undetermined. Per germline, CDR1 MGHRA and CDR2 YSYEKL. Trimming shortened V by 0 bases and J by 2 bases, and 10 bases separated the two germline ends. The CDR3 runs 15 residues. The CDR3 DNA is TGCGCCAGCAGCCAAGATCTGGCAGTACAAGAGACCCAGTACTTC. Its protein is CASSQDLAVQETQYF.

The V and J genes are TRBV10-3 and TRBJ1-6, with D unresolved. CDR1 ENHRY and CDR2 SYGVKD come from the germline V gene. Trimming stripped 4 bases from V and 3 bases from J, with 10 bases between. This CDR3 is built from 15 residues. The CDR3 loop reads CAISAEGVYNSPLHF. The CDR3 DNA follows: TGTGCCATCAGTGCGGAGGGAGTCTATAATTCACCCCTCCACTTT.

The rearrangement links TRBV5-1 to TRBJ2-1; D gene ambiguous. Germline assignment: CDR1 SGHRS and CDR2 YFSETQ. V was trimmed by 2 bases and J by 3 bases, leaving 9 bases between them. There are 14 residues in the CDR3. DNA for the CDR3: TGCGCCAGCAGCTTACATGGCGGCTACAATGAGCAGTTCTTC. Translated, it gives CASSLHGGYNEQFF.

DNA for the CDR3: TGTGCCACCAGCAGAAAGACAGGGAACACTGAAGCTTTCTTT. It specifies CATSRKTGNTEAFF. This chain connects TRBV15 to TRBJ1-1, with D tentatively TRBD1 (6 bases). Trimming left V 2 bases short and J 1 base short, with 8 bases between. The germline gives CDR1 LNHNV, CDR2 YYDKDF (reference sequence). This CDR3 comprises 14 residues.

The chain is built from TRBV6-5 and TRBJ1-2; D might be TRBD1 (5 bases). The CDR3 spans 15 residues. V was shortened by 9 bases and J by 6 bases, with 23 bases between the two germline ends. In germline, CDR1 is MNHEY, CDR2 SVGAGI. The DNA of the CDR3 is TGTGCCAGTCAACGAAGTTGGGGCCAGCTGGATGGCTACACCTTC. Protein product: CASQRSWGQLDGYTF.

V is TRBV3-1 (or the pseudogene TRBV3-2) and J is TRBJ2-2; maybe TRBD1 (5 bases). Germline V gene data show CDR1 as LGHDT and CDR2 as YNNKEL (reference sequence). This CDR3 is built from 14 residues. V was clipped by 6 bases and J by 2 bases, with 10 bases between them. CDR3 loop: CASRHQGNTGELFF. The DNA for the CDR3 is TGTGCCAGCAGGCACCAGGGAAACACCGGGGAGCTGTTTTTT.

This rearrangement joins TRBV12-3 or TRBV12-4 to TRBJ2-7; 10 nucleotides align to TRBD1. With 6 bases clipped from V and 6 bases from J, the junction kept 5 bases outside the gene matches. This CDR3 is 13 amino acids long. The CDR3 spells CASRGTGEGEQYF. The CDR3 region has the DNA TGTGCCAGCAGGGGGACAGGGGAAGGCGAGCAGTACTTC.

The CDR3 here is CSVATGSSGNTIYF. CDR3 DNA sequence: TGCAGCGTTGCCACTGGGAGCTCTGGAAACACCATATATTTT. This chain joins TRBV29-1 and TRBJ1-3, with D unclear. The CDR3 sequence is 14 residues long. Trimming took off 4 bases at V and 0 bases at J, with 10 bases between the two ends. Germline values: CDR1 SQVTM, CDR2 ANQGSEA.

The rearrangement links TRBV4-2 to TRBJ1-1, with a tentative D call TRBD1 (5 bases). The CDR3 consists of 16 residues. Trimming shortened V by 1 base and J by 4 bases, and 16 bases separated the two germline ends. Germline V lookup: CDR1 LGHNA, CDR2 YNFKEQ. The CDR3 here is CASSQADRMRGTEAFF. CDR3 in DNA: TGTGCCAGCAGCCAAGCAGACAGAATGAGAGGCACTGAAGCTTTCTTT.

V and J are TRBV24-1 and TRBJ1-2; 11 nucleotides line up with TRBD1. J was trimmed by 5 bases and V by 3 bases; bases with no gene match: 1. Looked up from germline, CDR1 is KGHDR and CDR2 is SFDVKD. CDR3 length equals 14 residues. For the CDR3, the DNA is TGTGCCACCAGTGATCGGGACAGGGGGTATGGCTACACCTTC. This sequence encodes CATSDRDRGYGYTF.

The V call is TRBV6-5, the J call TRBJ1-3; D gene uncertain. The CDR3 consists of 15 residues. Germline V CDR1 and CDR2: MNHEY, SVGAGI. Between the trimmed V and J ends, which lost 5 bases and 0 bases, there was a span of 11 bases. The CDR3 region has the DNA TGTGCCAGCAGTCCCCTATTTGTCTCTGGAAACACCATATATTTT. It is translated as CASSPLFVSGNTIYF.

The chain employs TRBV2 and TRBJ2-3, with 7 bases lining up with TRBD1. The CDR3 is made up of 15 amino acids. With 6 bases clipped from V and 3 bases from J, the junction kept 9 bases outside the gene matches. In germline, CDR1 is SNHLY, CDR2 FYNNEI. The CDR3 here is CASSLTGVNTDTQYF. CDR3 sequence (DNA): TGTGCCAGCAGCCTTACAGGGGTGAATACAGATACGCAGTATTTT.

The chain carries TRBV3-1 (or the pseudogene TRBV3-2) and TRBJ1-3; TRBD1 is a possible D gene (5 bases). V lost 1 base and J 2 bases, leaving 9 bases between the germline ends. The CDR3 has 15 residues. From germline, CDR1 is LGHDT and CDR2 YNNKEL (reference sequence). CDR3 loop: CASSQGTGAGNTIYF. CDR3 DNA sequence: TGTGCCAGCAGCCAAGGAACAGGAGCTGGAAACACCATATATTTT.

Turning to this clone: The germline gene is not matched at one end of the junction; a read error may be the cause. The same CDR3 can be traced to other DNA sequences in this sample. The chain is built from TRBV13 and TRBJ2-1; 10 bases map to TRBD2. The CDR3 extends over 17 amino acids. CDR1 is PRHDT, CDR2 FYEKMQ, per germline (reference sequence). CDR3 protein: CASSSYYQAGGPDEQFF. The CDR3 DNA sequence: TGTGCTAGCAGCTCATATTACCAAGCGGGGGGGCCTGATGAGCAGTTCTTC.

The genes are TRBV4-1 and TRBJ2-3, with D uncertain. Per germline, CDR1 MGHRA and CDR2 YSYEKL. V gave up 0 bases and J gave up 1 base, with 14 bases separating them. The CDR3 is made up of 17 amino acids. CDR3: CASSQEPGDHGTDTQYF. CDR3 sequence (DNA): TGCGCCAGCAGCCAAGAGCCCGGAGACCATGGCACAGATACGCAGTATTTT.

V usage is TRBV18 and J usage is TRBJ2-6; D perhaps matches TRBD1 (5 bases). V gave up 3 bases and J gave up 2 bases, with 8 bases separating them. The germline CDR1 and CDR2 sequences are KGHSH and LQKENI. This CDR3 is 15 amino acids long. CDR3 loop: CASSPIGAGANVLTF. For the CDR3, the DNA is TGTGCCAGCTCACCGATAGGGGCTGGGGCCAACGTCCTGACTTTC.

The chain is built from TRBV2 and TRBJ1-2; D gene ambiguous. V lost 6 bases, J lost 1 base, and 9 bases lay in between. This CDR3 is built from 13 residues. Germline CDR1 SNHLY, CDR2 FYNNEI. The CDR3 here is CASRTTLNYGYTF. The CDR3 nucleotides are TGTGCCAGCAGGACCACTCTTAACTATGGCTACACCTTC.

This clone was detected once. The V gene is TRBV7-9, the J gene TRBJ1-3; a possible D gene is TRBD1 (5 bases). The germline V gene encodes CDR1 SEHNR and CDR2 FQNEAQ (reference sequence). The V end was cut by 5 bases, the J end by 4 bases, with 15 bases between. The CDR3 contains 15 residues. DNA for the CDR3: TGTGCCAGCAGCGGAACCCCAGGGTCCGGAAACACCATATATTTT. The encoded protein is CASSGTPGSGNTIYF.

This rearrangement joins TRBV14 to TRBJ2-3; TRBD1 aligns across 8 bases. V gave up 3 bases and J gave up 1 base; unmatched junction bases: 3. Germline-derived CDR1 and CDR2 are SGHDN and FVKESK. The CDR3 runs 15 residues. The CDR3 sequence is CASSQLTGGTDTQYF. The CDR3 bases are TGTGCCAGCAGCCAGCTGACAGGGGGCACAGATACGCAGTATTTT.

This chain links TRBV4-1 with TRBJ2-1; TRBD2 aligns across 12 bases. CDR3 length equals 16 residues. With 4 bases clipped from V and 5 bases from J, the junction kept 6 bases outside the gene matches. CDR1 is MGHRA, CDR2 YSYEKL, per germline. The CDR3 spells CASSPKTSGGNNEQFF. In DNA form, the CDR3 reads TGCGCCAGCAGCCCTAAGACTAGCGGGGGAAACAATGAGCAGTTCTTC.

The rearrangement joins TRBV5-5 to TRBJ1-2, with D perhaps TRBD1 (5 bases). Germline CDR1 and CDR2: SGHKS and YYEKEE (reference sequence). This CDR3 region has 13 residues. The V and J ends lost 2 bases and 1 base respectively, with 6 bases between them. The CDR3 loop is CASSFDSNYGYTF. In nucleotides, the CDR3 is TGTGCCAGCAGCTTCGACAGTAACTATGGCTACACCTTC. The full variable domain, with the rest looked up from reference TRBV5-5 and TRBJ1-2, is DAGVTQSPTHLIKTRGQQVTLRCSPISGHKSVSWYQQVLGQGPQFIFQYYEKEERGRGNFPDRFSARQFPNYSSELNVNALLLGDSALYLCASSFDSNYGYTFGSGTRLTVV.

The rearrangement uses TRBV10-2 and TRBJ2-4; D is perhaps TRBD1 or TRBD2 (6 bases each). V was shortened by 2 bases and J by 7 bases, with 15 bases between the two germline ends. Germline V lookup: CDR1 WSHSY, CDR2 SAAADI. This CDR3 is built from 15 residues. The CDR3: CASSEEGGIANIQYF. CDR3 bases: TGCGCCAGCAGTGAGGAGGGGGGTATCGCGAACATTCAGTACTTC.

The chain carries TRBV6-5 and TRBJ2-3, with unresolved D. Germline assignment: CDR1 MNHEY and CDR2 SVGAGI. The CDR3 sequence is 16 residues long. V was cut by 1 base and J by 4 bases, with 15 bases left in between. The CDR3 spells CASSYYVTQRADTQYF. The CDR3 nucleotides read TGTGCCAGCAGTTACTATGTCACCCAACGTGCAGATACGCAGTATTTT.

The chain couples TRBV12-5 to TRBJ1-3; D not certain. Germline lookup yields CDR1 LGHNT and CDR2 FRNRAP. The CDR3 contains 13 residues. Trimming pared 7 bases from V and 4 bases from J, leaving 11 bases between. CDR3 loop: CASAQTGGNTIYF. DNA of the CDR3: TGTGCTAGTGCCCAGACGGGGGGAAACACCATATATTTT.

The J gene is TRBJ1-1, the V gene TRBV6-6; tentative D call: TRBD1 (6 bases). V was cut by 5 bases and J by 4 bases, with 23 bases left in between. Germline values: CDR1 MNHNY, CDR2 SVGAGI (reference sequence). The CDR3 consists of 17 residues. CDR3 nucleotide sequence: TGTGCCAGCAGTCGAGGGGGTTTAGGGGGGCATAGCACTGAAGCTTTCTTT. It yields the protein CASSRGGLGGHSTEAFF.